The 25 T cell receptor beta chains in this list originate from one sample, sequenced in a study of T cell responses to AZD1222 COVID-19 vaccine. Sequencing was performed with immunoSEQ multiplex PCR; in TCRdb, only in-frame clones are kept and a portion is missing. The table lists approximately 200,000 clones, about 87% of them singletons. The sample was peripheral blood, taken on day 0 of MenACWY control vaccination. These receptors all stem from an adult in good health.

The rearrangement uses TRBV5-1 and TRBJ2-7; tentative D call: TRBD1 (6 bases). Germline-derived CDR1 and CDR2 are SGHRS and YFSETQ. This CDR3 contains 14 residues. Trimming took 4 bases from V and 2 from J, leaving 13 bases between them. CDR3 in DNA: TGCGCCAGCAGCCCTGGGACACTTGCCTACGAGCAGTACTTC. Translating it yields CASSPGTLAYEQYF. The full variable domain, in which reference TRBV5-1 and TRBJ2-7 provide the parts outside the CDR3, is KAGVTQTPRYLIKTRGQQVTLSCSPISGHRSVSWYQQTPGQGLQFLFEYFSETQRNKGNFPGRFSGRQFSNSRSEMNVSTLELGDSALYLCASSPGTLAYEQYFGPGTRLTVT.

The chain has TRBV6-5 and TRBJ1-6, with D hard to call. The germline V and J ends were trimmed by 0 bases and 7 bases, with 7 bases remaining between them. Germline CDR1 and CDR2: MNHEY and SVGAGI. The CDR3 sequence is 14 residues long. CDR3 sequence reads: CASSYSEPNSPLHF. DNA of the CDR3: TGTGCCAGCAGTTACTCCGAGCCAAATTCACCCCTCCACTTT.

The genes are TRBV13 and TRBJ2-2; D possibly corresponds to TRBD1 (6 bases). CDR3 size: 12 residues. The ends were cut back, 4 bases at V and 7 bases at J, with 7 bases in the middle. Germline V CDR1 and CDR2: PRHDT, FYEKMQ (reference sequence). CDR3 bases: TGTGCCAGCAGCTGGGACATCGGGGAGCTGTTTTTT. Its protein is CASSWDIGELFF.

The genes are TRBV18 and TRBJ1-5, with a tentative D call TRBD1 (6 bases). Trimming took 3 bases from V and 5 from J, leaving 11 bases between them. Germline V gene sequence: CDR1 KGHSH, CDR2 LQKENI. CDR3 size: 14 residues. In DNA, the CDR3 is TGTGCCAGCTCACCCGGGACAAGATATCAGCCCCAGCATTTT. Protein sequence: CASSPGTRYQPQHF.

The CDR3 protein is CASSEYGLAGDTYEQYF. The CDR3 nucleotides are TGTGCCAGCAGTGAATACGGGCTAGCGGGGGACACCTACGAGCAGTACTTC. This chain uses TRBV25-1 with TRBJ2-7; 10 bases are a match to TRBD2. The CDR3 extends over 17 amino acids. Looked up from germline, CDR1 is MGHDK and CDR2 is SYGVNS. The V gene end was trimmed by 0 bases and the J gene end by 2 bases; junction bases not matched to a gene: 7.

This clone showed up just once. The chain combines TRBV28 with TRBJ2-7; D possibly corresponds to TRBD2 (5 bases). Germline V lookup: CDR1 MDHEN, CDR2 SYDVKM. CDR3 length: 12 amino acids. Trimming cost V 7 bases and J 12 bases, with 19 bases left between them. CDR3 amino acids: CASNDRSGGWYF. Written as DNA, the CDR3 is TGTGCCAGCAATGACCGCAGCGGTGGGTGGTACTTC. Full variable domain (remainder filled in from reference TRBV28 and TRBJ2-7): DVKVTQSSRYLVKRTGEKVFLECVQDMDHENMFWYRQDPGLGLRLIYFSYDVKMKEKGDIPEGYSVSREKKERFSLILESASTNQTSMYLCASNDRSGGWYFGPGTRLTVT.

The chain combines TRBV4-1 with TRBJ2-7; possibly TRBD1 or TRBD2 for D (5 bases each). The CDR3 spans 16 residues. Trimming cost V 1 base and J 0 bases, with 13 bases left between them. Germline V gene sequence: CDR1 MGHRA, CDR2 YSYEKL. The CDR3 DNA sequence: TGCGCCAGCAGCCAAGTGGGACCCAGGAGCTCCTACGAGCAGTACTTC. Its translation is CASSQVGPRSSYEQYF.

The chain employs TRBV19 and TRBJ1-5, with a tentative D call TRBD1 (5 bases). Germline values: CDR1 LNHDA, CDR2 SQIVND (reference sequence). V lost 5 bases and J 0 bases, leaving 17 bases between the germline ends. The CDR3 is 17 residues long. CDR3 region: CASSLRRGRDSNQPQHF. Written as DNA, the CDR3 is TGTGCCAGTAGTTTGCGGCGAGGCAGGGATAGCAATCAGCCCCAGCATTTT.

A single count supports this clone. The chain employs TRBV7-2 and TRBJ1-1, with TRBD1 matching 8 bases. Trimming took 6 bases from V and 4 from J; bases not matched to a gene: 10. CDR3 length: 15 amino acids. Germline V gene lookup returns CDR1 SGHTA and CDR2 FQGNSA. The CDR3 reads CASSSTGGGSTEAFF. As DNA, the CDR3 is TGTGCCAGCAGTTCAACAGGGGGGGGGAGCACTGAAGCTTTCTTT.

V usage is TRBV4-1 and J usage is TRBJ2-4; D not resolved. The CDR3 sequence is 15 residues long. Germline V gene sequence: CDR1 MGHRA, CDR2 YSYEKL. The ends were cut back, 2 bases at V and 0 bases at J, with 8 bases in the middle. The CDR3 is CASSQLGVAKNIQYF. In DNA, the CDR3 is TGCGCCAGCAGCCAACTCGGAGTAGCCAAAAACATTCAGTACTTC.

This clone appeared a single time. The rearrangement joins TRBV12-3 or TRBV12-4 to TRBJ1-5; possible D gene TRBD1, 6 bases. Between the trimmed V and J ends, which lost 2 bases and 5 bases, there was a span of 7 bases. The length of the CDR3 is 13 residues. CDR3 region: CASSLRGDQPQHF. For the CDR3, the DNA is TGTGCCAGCAGTTTAAGGGGGGATCAGCCCCAGCATTTT.

V usage is TRBV3-1 (or the pseudogene TRBV3-2) and J usage is TRBJ1-4; D unclear. Germline lookup yields CDR1 LGHDT and CDR2 YNNKEL (reference sequence). Trimming took 0 bases from V and 7 from J, leaving 9 bases between them. This CDR3 has 14 residues. CDR3 DNA: TGTGCCAGCAGCCAAGAAATTGAAGGTGAAAAACTGTTTTTT. Encoded protein: CASSQEIEGEKLFF.

In its sample, this clone was seen once. This chain links TRBV7-9 with TRBJ2-5; D gene ambiguous. The germline CDR1 and CDR2 sequences are SEHNR and FQNEAQ (reference sequence). This CDR3 has 13 residues. Trimming left V 1 base short and J 1 base short, with 4 bases between. The CDR3 nucleotides are TGTGCCAGCAGCTTAGTGGGCCAAGAGACCCAGTACTTC. Encoded protein: CASSLVGQETQYF.

In this sample, this clone turned up a few times. The rearrangement uses TRBV19 and TRBJ1-1; the D is unclear. Trimming removed 4 bases from V and 3 bases from J, with 6 bases in between. Germline loops: CDR1 LNHDA, CDR2 SQIVND (reference sequence). The CDR3 sequence is 12 residues long. CDR3 sequence (DNA): TGTGCCAGTAGTAAGATGCACACTGAAGCTTTCTTT. This encodes CASSKMHTEAFF.

The J gene is TRBJ1-1, the V gene TRBV2; 7 bases fit TRBD1. Losses at the gene ends were 6 bases for V and 7 bases for J; bases not matched to a gene: 11. The CDR3 is made up of 14 amino acids. Germline lookup yields CDR1 SNHLY and CDR2 FYNNEI. The CDR3 sequence: CASSVTQGLGEAFF. In nucleotides, the CDR3 is TGTGCCAGCAGCGTTACACAGGGGTTGGGTGAAGCTTTCTTT.

V usage is TRBV5-1 and J usage is TRBJ2-2, with TRBD2 matching over 10 bases. V was pared by 4 bases and J by 5 bases, with 11 bases of the junction left unmatched. Germline-derived CDR1 and CDR2 are SGHRS and YFSETQ. The CDR3 spans 17 residues. The CDR3 sequence: CASSRGSGRADTGELFF. In DNA form, the CDR3 reads TGCGCCAGCAGCCGGGGGAGCGGGAGGGCCGATACCGGGGAGCTGTTTTTT.

This clone occurred once. This CDR3 reads CASSTGTGVLRNTEAFF. CDR3 bases: TGTGCCAGCAGCACGGGGACAGGGGTGTTGAGGAACACTGAAGCTTTCTTT. The rearrangement joins TRBV5-6 to TRBJ1-1; 10 bases are a match to TRBD1. Germline CDR1 and CDR2: SGHDT and YYEEEE. The CDR3 has 17 amino acids. V lost 4 bases and J lost 1; bases outside the gene matches: 10.

This sequence joins TRBV2 and TRBJ2-1; 7 nucleotides match TRBD2. The CDR3 is 15 residues long. V lost 6 bases and J lost 4; bases outside the gene matches: 9. Germline V gene lookup returns CDR1 SNHLY and CDR2 FYNNEI. CDR3 sequence reads: CASRSLAEEYNEQFF. CDR3 bases: TGTGCCAGCAGATCTCTAGCGGAAGAATACAATGAGCAGTTCTTC.

This clone was seen a handful of times. This chain links TRBV5-4 with TRBJ2-3; D unclear. The CDR3 runs 14 residues. Germline V lookup: CDR1 SGHNT, CDR2 YYREEE (reference sequence). CDR3 in DNA: TGTGCTACCACCCGGCCCTCTAGCACAGATACGCAGTATTTT. The encoded protein is CATTRPSSTDTQYF.

There are many counts of this clone. The chain recombines TRBV6-4 with TRBJ2-2, with D perhaps TRBD2 (6 bases). The CDR3 is made up of 15 amino acids. Trimming left V 4 bases short and J 2 bases short, with 11 bases between. Germline V gives CDR1 MRHNA, CDR2 SNTAGT. This CDR3 is CASSVASDNTGELFF. For the CDR3, the DNA is TGTGCCAGCAGTGTCGCTAGCGACAACACCGGGGAGCTGTTTTTT.

The rearrangement uses TRBV6-5 and TRBJ1-6; the match to TRBD1 covers 7 bases. Germline V lookup: CDR1 MNHEY, CDR2 SVGAGI. V was clipped by 4 bases and J by 6 bases; unmatched bases: 6. The CDR3 loop spans 15 amino acids. Here the CDR3 reads CASSLTDRFNSPLHF. The CDR3 DNA reads TGTGCCAGCAGTTTGACGGACAGGTTTAATTCACCCCTCCACTTT.

The gene calls are TRBV12-3 or TRBV12-4 and TRBJ1-5; D unclear. CDR3 length equals 12 residues. The V gene lost 10 bases and the J gene lost 0 bases, with 7 bases spanning the gap. The CDR3 loop is CATTHSNQPQHF. The DNA for the CDR3 is TGTGCCACCACCCATAGCAATCAGCCCCAGCATTTT.

V and J are TRBV7-2 and TRBJ2-1; TRBD2 agrees at 10 bases. V lost 2 bases, J lost 7 bases, and 5 bases stayed unmatched. The CDR3 is made up of 15 amino acids. Germline V gives CDR1 SGHTA, CDR2 FQGNSA. As DNA, the CDR3 is TGTGCCAGCAGCTTACAAGCGGGAGGGTTAAATGAGCAGTTCTTC. It is translated as CASSLQAGGLNEQFF.

This chain joins TRBV28 and TRBJ1-3, with D maybe TRBD1 (5 bases). CDR3 length equals 15 residues. In germline, CDR1 is MDHEN, CDR2 SYDVKM. The ends were cut back, 3 bases at V and 0 bases at J, with 9 bases in the middle. CDR3 nucleotide sequence: TGTGCCAGCAGTTTTGGACAAACCTCTGGAAACACCATATATTTT. Amino acids: CASSFGQTSGNTIYF.

The genes are TRBV3-1 (or the pseudogene TRBV3-2) and TRBJ1-2; no clear D. Trimming pared 5 bases from V and 7 bases from J, leaving 11 bases between. CDR3 length: 12 amino acids. Germline V gene sequence: CDR1 LGHDT, CDR2 YNNKEL (reference sequence). CDR3 sequence (DNA): TGTGCCAGCAGCGAACGGGGAAGTGGCTACACCTTC. Its protein product is CASSERGSGYTF.